The T cell receptor (beta chain) under discussion was sequenced for a study of T cell repertoires in cytomegalovirus infection. On the study more broadly: Public TCR beta signature analysis indicated the presence of both CMV infection and matching HLA type.

V lost 0 bases and J 1 base, leaving 7 bases between the germline ends. The CDR3 length is 15 residues. CDR1 and CDR2 from the germline V gene are SGHRS and YFSETQ. Using its own MiXCR run on the reads, TCRdb lists one record per CDR3 protein. The data contain about 260,000 distinct CDR3 sequences, roughly 15% of them seen just once; the ten biggest clones take up 7% to 9.5%. Regarding this clonotype: The antigen remains unidentified.

The study's findings and limits: Summed frequency of public TCR beta families distinguished CMV carriers with the relevant HLA. Clonotype analysis showed dominance of the ex vivo response by HLA-C-restricted CMV-specific TCR beta clonotypes.

Sequencing input: PBMCs. The chain recombines TRBV5-1 with TRBJ2-2; D might be TRBD2 (6 bases). The TCR was taken from a human donor in good health (CMV status not recorded). Some clones in this sample may be carry-over from other donors' samples. The CDR3 DNA is TGCGCCAGCAGCTTGGACGGGGGGAACACCGGGGAGCTGTTTTTT. Its translation: CASSLDGGNTGELFF.